This T cell receptor (beta chain) was recorded in a study of CD8+ T cells in alopecia areata. Background on the study: Patients given treatment had severity scored by the percentage of scalp area affected. Findings of the study overall: The study also sequences resident alphabeta T cells of normal skin in scalp samples.

Indicated treatment: oral pan-JAK inhibitor, 5-10 mg twice daily. The authors sorted CD4+ and CD8+ T cells from PBMCs. This CDR3 is built from 13 residues. CDR1 and CDR2 (germline): SEHNR, FQNEAQ (reference sequence). This clone appeared a few times. The antigen remains undetermined. At one of its ends the junction is not consistent with the germline gene, which may arise from a read error. After isolation, RNA underwent reverse transcription to generate cDNA as the sequencing template. Sequencing was performed with immunoSEQ multiplex PCR; in TCRdb, only in-frame clones are kept and a portion is missing. This table holds more than 150,000 clones, roughly three fifths found once.

The TCR was taken from a human donor with alopecia areata. The chain has TRBV7-9 and TRBJ2-3; 12 bases are shared with TRBD2. The starting material was CD8+ T cells sorted from blood, obtained at week 24, from a patient treated with tofacitinib. The CDR3 loop is CASSTGLAGRWDF. In DNA form, the CDR3 reads TGTGCCAGCAGCACCGGACTAGCGGGGAGGTGGGATTTT.